This T cell receptor (beta chain) was sequenced in a study of blood T cells in healthy people across ages. Findings and limits, study-wide: TCR beta diversity, measured per million T cells, fell in a roughly linear way with age.

The second PCR ran about 6 to 12 cycles with a sample-barcoded 5' primer and J-beta primers. TCRdb recomputed calls from the 5' RACE reads with MiXCR, one row per CDR3 protein. The table has about 840,000 distinct CDR3 sequences, 25% to 35% seen once; the top ten hold roughly 10%. About this clonotype itself: Its antigen is still unknown.

V was cut by 10 bases and J by 8 bases, with 11 bases left in between. The germline CDR1 and CDR2 sequences are MDHEN and SYDVKM. The CDR3 sequence is 10 residues long. Researchers report isolating at least 7 million PBMCs per sample. Extractions gave at least 5 micrograms of total RNA per sample. Separately, the same data were catalogued under a study of T cells of mothers and their children.

The material sequenced was blood. The chain joins TRBV28 to TRBJ1-2; D ambiguous. The TCR originated in a woman between 35 and 50 years old in good health. The CDR3 reads CATREGGYTF. For the CDR3, the DNA is TGTGCCACCCGAGAGGGAGGCTACACCTTC.